The 21 T cell receptor beta chains below were found in one sample sequenced in a study of CD8 T cells in ankylosing spondylitis. From the 5' RACE reads, TCRdb called clonotypes with MiXCR, one entry per CDR3 protein. The sample comprises some 340,000 distinct CDR3 sequences, about 15% of which are singletons, and 1.1% rests with the top ten. The sequencing sample was made of blood, either unsorted or a sorted T cell fraction (not recorded which). These receptors came from a male donor with ankylosing spondylitis or in good health (not recorded which).

J is TRBJ2-1 and V is TRBV6-1, with a weak D call TRBD1 (6 bases). The germline CDR1 and CDR2 sequences are MNHNS and SASEGT. This CDR3 spans 13 amino acids. V was shortened by 8 bases and J by 9 bases, with 17 bases between the two germline ends. This CDR3 reads CASAEGPRGEQFF. The CDR3, as DNA: TGTGCCAGCGCGGAAGGACCCAGGGGTGAGCAGTTCTTC.

V and J are TRBV5-1 and TRBJ2-7; TRBD1 aligns across 7 bases. CDR3 size: 14 residues. CDR1 is SGHRS and CDR2 is YFSETQ in the germline V gene. V lost 4 bases and J lost 4; bases outside the gene matches: 8. In DNA, the CDR3 is TGCGCCAGCAGCCTAGGACAGGATTGGTACGAGCAGTACTTC. Encoded protein: CASSLGQDWYEQYF. Filled out from reference TRBV5-1 and TRBJ2-7, the complete variable domain reads KAGVTQTPRYLIKTRGQQVTLSCSPISGHRSVSWYQQTPGQGLQFLFEYFSETQRNKGNFPGRFSGRQFSNSRSEMNVSTLELGDSALYLCASSLGQDWYEQYFGPGTRLTVT.

This clonotype was recorded a few times. This sequence joins TRBV19 and TRBJ1-4; 8 bases map to TRBD1. Germline CDR1 LNHDA, CDR2 SQIVND (reference sequence). V dropped 5 bases and J dropped 4; count of bases not matched to a gene: 6. The CDR3 loop spans 15 amino acids. This CDR3 is CASSSGQGLNEKLFF. The CDR3 DNA sequence: TGTGCCAGTAGTTCCGGACAGGGTCTTAATGAAAAACTGTTTTTT.

The J gene is TRBJ2-3, the V gene TRBV20-1; no definite D call. CDR1 DFQATT and CDR2 SNEGSKA come from the germline V gene (reference sequence). CDR3 length: 13 amino acids. The V end was cut by 5 bases, the J end by 3 bases, with 12 bases between. The CDR3 nucleotides are TGCAGTGCTCCTAGAAGGCGGACAGATACGCAGTATTTT. Protein sequence: CSAPRRRTDTQYF.

The rearrangement joins TRBV5-1 to TRBJ1-1; D gene ambiguous. V dropped 0 bases and J dropped 0 bases, with 6 bases sitting between them. The CDR3 is 14 amino acids. CDR1 is SGHRS and CDR2 is YFSETQ in the germline V gene. This CDR3 is CASSLAFMNTEAFF. CDR3 in DNA: TGCGCCAGCAGCTTGGCTTTCATGAACACTGAAGCTTTCTTT.

In this sample, this clonotype turned up a few times. This chain links TRBV29-1 with TRBJ2-3, with D maybe TRBD2 (6 bases). The V gene's germline CDR1 is SQVTM and CDR2 ANQGSEA. V was cut by 3 bases and J by 4 bases, with 14 bases left in between. The CDR3 runs 14 residues. CDR3 nucleotides: TGCAGCGTTGAGGGCCTAGCGTTGCCAGATACGCAGTATTTT. This gives the protein CSVEGLALPDTQYF.

This clonotype was seen only a few times. Here the CDR3 DNA reads TGTGCCAGCAGCGCCGGACTAGCGGGGAACCAAGAGACCCAGTACTTC. Its translation is CASSAGLAGNQETQYF. V and J are TRBV7-9 and TRBJ2-5; 12 nucleotides agree with TRBD2. The J segment lost 0 bases and the V segment lost 5 bases, leaving 4 bases of the junction unmatched. This CDR3 is 16 amino acids long. CDR1 and CDR2 from the germline V gene are SEHNR and FQNEAQ (reference sequence).

This clonotype was observed a few times. V usage is TRBV10-1 and J usage is TRBJ2-2, with no clear D. This CDR3 contains 11 residues. V was cut by 4 bases and J by 5 bases, with 2 bases left in between. The germline CDR1 and CDR2 sequences are WNHNN and SYGVQD (reference sequence). This chain's CDR3 is CASSATGELFF. CDR3 coding DNA: TGCGCCAGCAGTGCGACCGGGGAGCTGTTTTTT.

The V and J genes are TRBV6-1 and TRBJ2-5, with D maybe TRBD1 (5 bases). This CDR3 contains 13 residues. Germline CDR1 is MNHNS and CDR2 is SASEGT. V lost 4 bases and J 0 bases, leaving 6 bases between the germline ends. The CDR3 is CASSGQHQETQYF. DNA of the CDR3: TGTGCCAGCAGTGGACAGCACCAAGAGACCCAGTACTTC.

This clonotype has just a few counts. The genes are TRBV6-4 and TRBJ2-3; the D is unclear. CDR1 MRHNA and CDR2 SNTAGT come from the germline V gene. This CDR3 spans 14 amino acids. The germline V and J ends were trimmed by 2 bases and 0 bases, with 6 bases remaining between them. Here the CDR3 reads CASSDTRSTDTQYF. DNA of the CDR3: TGTGCCAGCAGTGACACCCGGAGCACAGATACGCAGTATTTT.

This clonotype has more than one count but fewer than ten. V is TRBV5-1 and J is TRBJ2-3, with D possibly being TRBD1 or TRBD2 (5 bases each). V lost 5 bases, J lost 0 bases, and 10 bases lay in between. CDR1 and CDR2 from the germline V gene are SGHRS and YFSETQ. The CDR3 length is 14 residues. Here the CDR3 reads CASRGTLSTDTQYF. DNA of the CDR3: TGCGCCAGCAGGGGGACCCTTAGCACAGATACGCAGTATTTT.

This clonotype has more than one count but fewer than ten. The genes are TRBV20-1 and TRBJ2-1, with D tentatively TRBD2 (5 bases). Germline V gene sequence: CDR1 DFQATT, CDR2 SNEGSKA (reference sequence). V lost 3 bases to trimming and J lost 3 bases, with 15 bases between them. The CDR3 is 15 residues long. The CDR3 sequence: CSASPQRLSYNEQFF. The CDR3 nucleotides read TGCAGTGCTAGCCCTCAGCGGCTAAGCTACAATGAGCAGTTCTTC.

This clonotype was counted a few times. The gene calls are TRBV12-3 or TRBV12-4 and TRBJ2-5; possible D gene TRBD2, 5 bases. The CDR3 totals 15 residues. Trimming pared 2 bases from V and 4 bases from J, leaving 14 bases between. For the CDR3, the DNA is TGTGCCAGCAGTTTACTTAGTCGGGAAGTAGAGACCCAGTACTTC. Translating gives CASSLLSREVETQYF.

The chain has TRBV5-1 and TRBJ2-5; 9 bases match TRBD2. The CDR3 loop spans 16 amino acids. The J segment lost 4 bases and the V segment lost 9 bases, leaving 16 bases of the junction unmatched. Per the germline V gene, CDR1 is SGHRS and CDR2 is YFSETQ. DNA of the CDR3: TGCGCCACTCAGGGTCGAGCGGGAGGTATAGGAGAGACCCAGTACTTC. Amino acids: CATQGRAGGIGETQYF.

This clonotype appeared a few times. The J gene is TRBJ1-1, the V gene TRBV5-1, with no clear D. The V gene's germline CDR1 is SGHRS and CDR2 YFSETQ. There are 16 residues in the CDR3. V gave up 1 base and J gave up 0 bases, with 13 bases separating them. The CDR3 region has the DNA TGCGCCAGCAGCTTGACCGTGCGGGCCCTGAACACTGAAGCTTTCTTT. Encoded protein: CASSLTVRALNTEAFF.

This clonotype came up a few times. The gene calls are TRBV10-3 and TRBJ2-7; 7 positions agree with TRBD2. The CDR3 length is 11 residues. V trimming: 5 bases; J trimming: 10 bases; junction bases outside the gene matches: 5. Germline CDR1 reads ENHRY; CDR2 reads SYGVKD. DNA of the CDR3: TGTGCCATCAGTCCGGGGGGTTATCAGTACTTC. Translation: CAISPGGYQYF.

The chain recombines TRBV14 with TRBJ1-6; 8 bases are shared with TRBD1. CDR3 length: 15 amino acids. The germline CDR1 and CDR2 sequences are SGHDN and FVKESK. After removal of 3 bases from V and 9 bases from J, the junction contained 7 bases not matched to a gene. CDR3 sequence reads: CASSHRTGRGSPLHF. CDR3 DNA sequence: TGTGCCAGCAGCCATCGGACAGGGAGGGGTTCACCCCTCCACTTT.

As for this clonotype: A read error may account for a junction end that differs from germline. The J gene is TRBJ1-6, the V gene TRBV12-3 or TRBV12-4; tentative D call: TRBD1 (6 bases). The CDR3 extends over 13 amino acids. CDR3 sequence: CSSSLRGRSPLHF. CDR3 nucleotide sequence: TGTTCCAGCAGTTTGAGGGGGAGGTCACCCCTCCACTTT.

This clonotype was seen just once. This chain joins TRBV3-1 and TRBJ2-5, with TRBD2 identical over 7 bases. This CDR3 is built from 17 residues. Germline V gene lookup returns CDR1 LGHDT and CDR2 YNNKEL (reference sequence). V lost 1 base, J lost 5 bases, and 13 bases stayed unmatched. CDR3 sequence: CASSQGGGKVGRETQYF. In DNA form, the CDR3 reads TGTGCCAGCAGCCAAGGCGGGGGAAAAGTGGGTAGGGAGACCCAGTACTTC.

This chain uses TRBV11-3 with TRBJ2-2, with D unresolved. The CDR3 extends over 13 amino acids. Between the trimmed V and J ends, which lost 3 bases and 9 bases, there was a span of 11 bases. CDR1 and CDR2 from the germline V gene are SGHNT and YENEEA. The CDR3 sequence: CASSFSNWRELFF. Written as DNA, the CDR3 is TGTGCCAGCAGCTTTAGTAATTGGAGGGAGCTGTTTTTT.

This clonotype appeared many times. This sequence joins TRBV5-1 and TRBJ1-4; D unclear. Between the trimmed V and J ends, which lost 0 bases and 2 bases, there was a span of 5 bases. The germline CDR1 and CDR2 sequences are SGHRS and YFSETQ. CDR3 length: 14 amino acids. The CDR3 DNA sequence: TGCGCCAGCAGCTTGGCAGCCACTAATGAAAAACTGTTTTTT. As protein: CASSLAATNEKLFF. Together with reference TRBV5-1 and TRBJ1-4, the CDR3 gives the full variable domain: KAGVTQTPRYLIKTRGQQVTLSCSPISGHRSVSWYQQTPGQGLQFLFEYFSETQRNKGNFPGRFSGRQFSNSRSEMNVSTLELGDSALYLCASSLAATNEKLFFGSGTQLSVL.